These T cell receptor beta chains were read from a single sample in a study of cytomegalovirus exposure and HLA in healthy donors. Sequenced by immunoSEQ multiplex PCR; TCRdb stores in-frame clones only, minus some. The sample yields 150,000 to 200,000 clones, around 72% seen once. The sample comprised PBMCs. These receptors were taken from a man between 50 and 59 years old in good health and CMV-seronegative. The CDR3 runs from the conserved cysteine through the conserved F or W. The D gene is left open where the match is weak. Only some rows state a clone size, as once, few, many or a class for expanded clones.

TRBJ2-5 TRBV5-6 . TRBD2 CASSPLSVAGGETQYF TGTGCCAGCAGCCCCCTTAGTGTGGCGGGGGGGGAGACCCAGTACTTC
TRBJ1-5 TRBV19 . . CASSIFLDSSWAQHF TGTGCCAGTAGTATATTTTTGGACAGTAGCTGGGCCCAGCATTTT
TRBJ1-1 TRBV7-2 . . CASSPGGSVTEAFF TGTGCCAGCAGCCCGGGGGGAAGCGTCACTGAAGCTTTCTTT
TRBJ1-2 TRBV4-1 . TRBD1 CASSQGDRGYGYTF TGCGCCAGCAGCCAAGGGGACAGGGGTTATGGCTACACCTTC
TRBJ2-7 TRBV28 . . CASSFLERQYF TGTGCCAGCAGTTTCTTGGAGAGGCAGTACTTC
TRBJ1-2 TRBV27 . TRBD1 CASSPTGTANYGYTF TGTGCCAGCAGCCCAACGGGGACAGCTAACTATGGCTACACCTTC
TRBJ1-2 TRBV5-4 few TRBD1 CASSLAQGAVGYTF TGTGCCAGCAGCTTGGCCCAGGGGGCTGTTGGCTACACCTTC
TRBJ1-1 TRBV28 . . CASSSGLWAFF TGTGCCAGCAGCTCGGGACTATGGGCTTTCTTT
TRBJ2-1 TRBV5-1 . . CASSLDSSSYNEQFF TGCGCCAGCAGCTTGGACTCGAGCTCCTACAATGAGCAGTTCTTC
TRBJ1-2 TRBV7-2 . . CASKRANYGYTF TGTGCCAGCAAAAGAGCTAACTATGGCTACACCTTC
TRBJ2-5 TRBV15 . . CATSRDRPFDRRPGETQYF TGTGCCACCAGCAGAGACCGACCCTTCGACAGGAGACCGGGAGAGACCCAGTACTTC
TRBJ2-7 TRBV18 . TRBD1 CASSPGQGARYEQYF TGTGCCAGCTCACCGGGACAGGGGGCGCGGTACGAGCAGTACTTC
TRBJ2-7 TRBV6-6 . . CASSYSQGPEQYF TGTGCCAGCAGTTACTCGCAGGGCCCCGAGCAGTACTTC
TRBJ1-2 TRBV19 . TRBD1 CASTKAGTVEYGYTF TGTGCCAGTACCAAAGCCGGGACAGTGGAATATGGCTACACCTTC
TRBJ1-1 TRBV28 . TRBD1 CASSDPTGVYTEAFF TGTGCCAGCAGTGACCCGACAGGGGTCTACACTGAAGCTTTCTTT
TRBJ1-5 TRBV11-2 few TRBD1 CASSLGDRGPYSNQPQHF TGTGCCAGCAGCTTGGGGGACAGGGGACCCTATAGCAATCAGCCCCAGCATTTT
TRBJ2-1 TRBV6-1 . . CASRLGGPSYNEQFF TGTGCCAGCAGGCTGGGGGGGCCCTCCTACAATGAGCAGTTCTTC
TRBJ2-2 TRBV4-3 . TRBD2 CASSQAASGYTGELFF TGCGCCAGCAGCCAAGCGGCTAGCGGATACACCGGGGAGCTGTTTTTT
TRBJ2-3 TRBV5-6 . TRBD2 CASSSGTITDTQYF TGTGCCAGCAGCTCCGGGACTATCACAGATACGCAGTATTTT
TRBJ2-7 TRBV5-1 . . CASSLVSGALHEQYF TGCGCCAGCAGCTTGGTGTCAGGGGCTTTACACGAGCAGTACTTC
TRBJ2-7 TRBV2 . . CASSEAGVLPYEQYF TGTGCCAGCAGTGAAGCAGGAGTCCTCCCCTACGAGCAGTACTTC
TRBJ2-3 TRBV13 few TRBD2 CASIQRAAGGTQYF TGTGCCAGCATCCAGAGGGCGGCGGGGGGTACGCAGTATTTT
TRBJ2-7 TRBV4-3 . . CASSQYYPGESYEQYF TGCGCCAGCAGCCAGTATTATCCGGGGGAATCCTACGAGCAGTACTTC
TRBJ1-1 TRBV9 . . CASSGLRGYTEAFF TGTGCCAGCAGCGGACTAAGGGGGTACACTGAAGCTTTCTTT
TRBJ2-3 TRBV6-1 . TRBD2 CASSGWTSGEGTDTQYF TGTGCCAGCAGTGGGTGGACTAGCGGGGAAGGCACAGATACGCAGTATTTT
TRBJ1-1 TRBV6-6 . TRBD1 CASSPPGGVAEAFF TGTGCCAGCAGTCCTCCAGGGGGAGTAGCTGAAGCTTTCTTT
TRBJ2-5 TRBV11-2 . TRBD2 CASSLDWTSGGRETQYF TGTGCCAGCAGCTTAGATTGGACTAGCGGGGGACGTGAGACCCAGTACTTC
TRBJ1-4 TRBV7-2 . . CASSSLTGSEKLFF TGTGCCAGCAGCTCCCTGACAGGTTCGGAAAAACTGTTTTTT
TRBJ2-7 TRBV5-4 . TRBD2 CASSFGLAGGTWQYF TGTGCCAGCAGCTTCGGACTAGCGGGGGGTACGTGGCAGTACTTC
TRBJ1-1 TRBV11-2 . . CASSLVAGQEAFF TGTGCCAGCAGCTTAGTAGCAGGGCAGGAAGCTTTCTTT
TRBJ1-2 TRBV15 . . CATSRDLQGNYGYTF TGTGCCACCAGCAGAGATTTGCAGGGGAACTATGGCTACACCTTC
TRBJ1-6 TRBV7-9 once . CASSSLGGEPLHF TGTGCCAGCAGCTCTTTGGGGGGAGAACCCCTCCACTTT
TRBJ2-1 TRBV6-1 few TRBD1 CASSGNRGSYNEQFF TGTGCCAGCAGTGGAAACAGGGGATCCTACAATGAGCAGTTCTTC
TRBJ1-1 TRBV5-5 . TRBD1 CASIVLGQGLLNTEAFF TGTGCCAGCATCGTATTGGGACAGGGGTTACTGAACACTGAAGCTTTCTTT
TRBJ1-5 TRBV7-2 . . CASSLAGANNQPQHF TGTGCCAGCAGCTTAGCAGGGGCTAACAATCAGCCCCAGCATTTT
TRBJ2-3 TRBV9 . . CASSPRMTGKGTDTQYF TGTGCCAGCAGCCCTAGGATGACGGGGAAGGGCACAGATACGCAGTATTTT
TRBJ2-3 TRBV5-1 . TRBD2 CASSLIAGDSTDTQYF TGCGCCAGCAGCTTGATAGCGGGGGACAGCACAGATACGCAGTATTTT
TRBJ1-2 TRBV6-1 . . CASSVFTDYGYTF TGTGCCAGCAGTGTCTTTACGGACTATGGCTACACCTTC
TRBJ2-1 TRBV7-2 . TRBD2 CASSLTSGGVNEQFF TGTGCCAGCAGCCTTACTAGCGGGGGGGTAAATGAGCAGTTCTTC
TRBJ2-7 TRBV4-3 . . CASSQTGIAYEQYF TGCGCCAGCAGCCAAACCGGGATAGCCTACGAGCAGTACTTC
TRBJ2-1 TRBV19 . TRBD1 CASSRRTGGNYNEQFF TGTGCCAGTAGTAGACGCACAGGGGGCAATTACAATGAGCAGTTCTTC
TRBJ2-1 TRBV10-3 . TRBD1 CAISERGQPNEQFF TGTGCCATCAGTGAAAGGGGACAGCCCAATGAGCAGTTCTTC